This record covers a single T cell receptor beta chain. Its antigen is undetermined. Quantitative molecular-barcoded 5'-RACE generated the TCR beta libraries. TCRdb re-derived calls from the 5' RACE reads in MiXCR, one entry per CDR3 protein. The table includes fewer than 750,000 distinct CDR3 sequences, about 20% detected once. The sample belongs to a study of CD8 T cells in ankylosing spondylitis. Notes on the study in general: From matched ankylosing spondylitis synovial fluid, disease-linked clones were reportedly recovered at significantly enriched levels. Among TCR beta sequences, a motif of roughly 8 highly homologous variants appeared characteristic of ankylosing spondylitis blood. Certain motif variants had earlier been reported in reactive arthritis synovial fluid and blood.

The CDR3 loop spans 21 amino acids. This clonotype was sampled from a male donor with ankylosing spondylitis. The chain employs TRBV21-1 and TRBJ2-7; TRBD1, the D gene given by the table, was not confirmed from the DNA. TRBV21-1 is a pseudogene segment. The sequenced material came from blood, either unsorted or a sorted T cell fraction (not recorded which). Here the CDR3 DNA reads TGTGCCAGCAGCAAGAGCTTTGCCGGGACAGGGGTTCCTGGGAAACCTTACGAGCAGTACTTC. Protein: CASSKSFAGTGVPGKPYEQYF.